The 6 T cell receptor beta chains below were found in one sample sequenced in a study of OX40 agonist ivuxolimab in advanced cancers. Clones were sequenced by immunoSEQ multiplex PCR, and TCRdb holds only the in-frame ones, with some missing. This repertoire shows 80,000 or so clones, 84% found once; its top ten account for about 25%. Sequencing was performed on CD4+ or CD8+ T cells sorted from blood, taken in a trial of the OX40 agonist ivuxolimab. The receptors shown here come from an adult with an advanced solid tumor such as melanoma, head and neck, liver or kidney cancer.

This clone was recorded only once. J is TRBJ1-2 and V is TRBV2; D gene unclear. The germline V gene has CDR1 SNHLY and CDR2 FYNNEI. The CDR3 spans 13 residues. V lost 1 base and J 6 bases, leaving 9 bases between the germline ends. CDR3 amino acids: CASSEVDLDGYTF. The CDR3 DNA is TGTGCCAGCAGTGAAGTGGATTTGGATGGCTACACCTTC.

This sequence joins TRBV25-1 and TRBJ2-2, with 7 positions matching TRBD2. V dropped 5 bases and J dropped 5; count of bases not matched to a gene: 5. CDR1 MGHDK and CDR2 SYGVNS come from the germline V gene. CDR3 length: 14 residues. The CDR3 nucleotides are TGTGCCAGCAGTTGGGGGGGACGGACCGGGGAGCTGTTTTTT. This codes for CASSWGGRTGELFF.

V gene TRBV18 combines with J gene TRBJ2-7; a possible D gene is TRBD1 (5 bases). The CDR3 runs to 14 residues. The V end lost 1 base, the J end lost 7 bases, and 14 bases lay between the germline ends. The V gene's germline CDR1 is KGHSH and CDR2 LQKENI. The CDR3 nucleotides read TGTGCCAGCTCACCACGGGCAGGGAATGAGGAGCAGTACTTC. This codes for CASSPRAGNEEQYF.

The chain recombines TRBV11-2 with TRBJ2-2; a weak D match, TRBD2 (6 bases). The V gene's germline CDR1 is SGHAT and CDR2 FQNNGV. The CDR3 has 15 amino acids. Trimming removed 1 base at V and 4 bases at J, with 10 bases between. DNA of the CDR3: TGTGCCAGCAGCTTAGGAATAGCGGTCACCGGGGAGCTGTTTTTT. Its translation: CASSLGIAVTGELFF.

The chain joins TRBV11-2 to TRBJ2-7; 9 positions match TRBD2. CDR1 is SGHAT, CDR2 FQNNGV, per germline. The CDR3 spans 17 residues. V dropped 4 bases and J dropped 9; count of bases not matched to a gene: 19. The CDR3 spells CASSSPVLAGPTRAQYF. The DNA of the CDR3 is TGTGCCAGCAGCTCCCCTGTTCTAGCGGGACCAACCCGGGCGCAGTACTTC. The entire variable domain, with the rest obtained from reference TRBV11-2 and TRBJ2-7, is as follows: EAGVAQSPRYKIIEKRQSVAFWCNPISGHATLYWYQQILGQGPKLLIQFQNNGVVDDSQLPKDRFSAERLKGVDSTLKIQPAKLEDSAVYLCASSSPVLAGPTRAQYFGPGTRLTVT.

The rearrangement joins TRBV12-1 to TRBJ2-7; the listed D gene, TRBD1, was not tested against the DNA. TRBV12-1 constitutes a pseudogene. The length of the CDR3 is 15 residues. The CDR3 sequence: CASSFGQPSDYEQYF. The CDR3 nucleotides are TGTGCCAGCAGCTTTGGACAGCCATCCGACTACGAGCAGTACTTC.